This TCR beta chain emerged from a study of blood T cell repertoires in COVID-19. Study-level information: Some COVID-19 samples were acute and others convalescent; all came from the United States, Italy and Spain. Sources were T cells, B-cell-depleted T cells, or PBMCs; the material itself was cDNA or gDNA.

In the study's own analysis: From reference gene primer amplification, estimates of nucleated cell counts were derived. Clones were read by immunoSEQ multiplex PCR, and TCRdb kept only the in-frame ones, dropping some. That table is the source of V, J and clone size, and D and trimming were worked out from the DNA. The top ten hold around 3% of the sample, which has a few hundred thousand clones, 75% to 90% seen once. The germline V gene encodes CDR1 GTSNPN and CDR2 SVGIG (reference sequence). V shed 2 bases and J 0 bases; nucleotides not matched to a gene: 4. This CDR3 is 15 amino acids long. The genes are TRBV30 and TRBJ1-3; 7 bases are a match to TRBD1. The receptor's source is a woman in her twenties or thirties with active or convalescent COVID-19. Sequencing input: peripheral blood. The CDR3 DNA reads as TGTGCCTGGAGTTGGGACAGCTTCTCTGGAAACACCATATATTTT. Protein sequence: CAWSWDSFSGNTIYF.